This record covers a single TCR beta chain. Its antigen is currently unknown. This sample was included in a study of CD8+ T cells in alopecia areata. General observations from the study: Compared with normal scalp, lesional scalp had higher clonality and more expanded CD8+ clones.

Per germline, CDR1 SGHVS and CDR2 FNYEAQ. This CDR3 region has 15 residues. With 1 base removed from V and 8 bases from J, the gap between germline ends came to 15 bases. The treatment denotes: oral pan-JAK inhibitor, 5-10 mg twice daily. Once RNA had been extracted, it was reverse transcribed into cDNA to act as the sequencing template. Clones were sequenced by immunoSEQ multiplex PCR, and TCRdb holds only the in-frame ones, with some missing. The sample contains about 180,000 clones, roughly 50% of which appear only once. Specimen: CD8+ T cells sorted from blood, collected at week 24, from a patient treated with tofacitinib. The TCR was taken from a human donor with alopecia areata. J is TRBJ2-1 and V is TRBV7-6; TRBD2 might be the D (6 bases). CDR3 nucleotides: TGTGCCAGCAGCTTAGAGTACACGGGCGGGGATGAGCAGTTCTTC. Its protein product is CASSLEYTGGDEQFF.